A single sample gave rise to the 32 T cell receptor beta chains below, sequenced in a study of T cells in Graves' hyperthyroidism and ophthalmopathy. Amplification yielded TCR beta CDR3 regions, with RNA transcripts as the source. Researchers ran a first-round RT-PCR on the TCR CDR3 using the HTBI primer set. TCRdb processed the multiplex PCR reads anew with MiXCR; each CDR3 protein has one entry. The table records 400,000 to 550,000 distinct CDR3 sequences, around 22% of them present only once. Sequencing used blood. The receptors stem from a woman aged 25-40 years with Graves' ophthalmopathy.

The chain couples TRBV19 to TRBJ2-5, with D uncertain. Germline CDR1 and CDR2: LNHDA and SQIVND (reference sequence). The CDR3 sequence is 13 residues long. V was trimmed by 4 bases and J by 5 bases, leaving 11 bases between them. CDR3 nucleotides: TGTGCCAGTAGTACCAAAACAAAGGAGACCCAGTACTTC. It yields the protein CASSTKTKETQYF. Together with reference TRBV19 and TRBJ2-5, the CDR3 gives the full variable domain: DGGITQSPKYLFRKEGQNVTLSCEQNLNHDAMYWYRQDPGQGLRLIYYSQIVNDFQKGDIAEGYSVSREKKESFPLTVTSAQKNPTAFYLCASSTKTKETQYFGPGTRLLVL.

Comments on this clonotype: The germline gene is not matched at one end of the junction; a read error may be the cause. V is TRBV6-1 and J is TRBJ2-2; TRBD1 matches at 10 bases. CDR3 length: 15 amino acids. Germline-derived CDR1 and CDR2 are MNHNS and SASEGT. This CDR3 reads CASNEEGTGAGELFF. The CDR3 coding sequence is TGTGCCAGCAATGAAGAGGGGACAGGGGCCGGGGAGCTGTTTTTT.

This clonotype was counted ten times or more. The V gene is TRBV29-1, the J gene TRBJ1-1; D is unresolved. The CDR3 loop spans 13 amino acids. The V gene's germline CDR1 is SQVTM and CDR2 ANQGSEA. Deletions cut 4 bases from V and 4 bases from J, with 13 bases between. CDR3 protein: CSVVWQIATEAFF. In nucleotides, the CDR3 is TGCAGCGTTGTATGGCAGATCGCCACTGAAGCTTTCTTT.

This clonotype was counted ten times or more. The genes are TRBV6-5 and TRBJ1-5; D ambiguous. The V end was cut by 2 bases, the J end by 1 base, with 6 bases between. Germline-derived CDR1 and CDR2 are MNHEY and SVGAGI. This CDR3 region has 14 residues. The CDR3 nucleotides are TGTGCCAGCAGTTACAGAGACAGCAATCAGCCCCAGCATTTT. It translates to CASSYRDSNQPQHF.

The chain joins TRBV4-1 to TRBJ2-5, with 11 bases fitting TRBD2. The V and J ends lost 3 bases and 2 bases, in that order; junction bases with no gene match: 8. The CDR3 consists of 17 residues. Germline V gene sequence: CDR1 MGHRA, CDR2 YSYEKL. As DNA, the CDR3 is TGCGCCAGCAGCCATCCTACTAGCGGGAGTTGGCAAGAGACCCAGTACTTC. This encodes CASSHPTSGSWQETQYF.

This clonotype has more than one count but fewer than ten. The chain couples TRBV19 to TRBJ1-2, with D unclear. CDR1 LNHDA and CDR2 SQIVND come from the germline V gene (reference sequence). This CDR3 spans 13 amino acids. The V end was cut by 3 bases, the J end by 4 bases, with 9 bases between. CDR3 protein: CASSISTLYGYTF. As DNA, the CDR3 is TGTGCCAGTAGTATCTCAACCCTCTATGGCTACACCTTC.

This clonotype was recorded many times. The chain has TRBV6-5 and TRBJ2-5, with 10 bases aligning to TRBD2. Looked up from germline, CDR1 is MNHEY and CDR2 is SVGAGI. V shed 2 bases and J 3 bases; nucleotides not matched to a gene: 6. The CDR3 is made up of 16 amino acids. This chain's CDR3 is CASSYTGLAVKETQYF. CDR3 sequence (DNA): TGTGCCAGCAGTTACACCGGACTAGCGGTGAAAGAGACCCAGTACTTC.

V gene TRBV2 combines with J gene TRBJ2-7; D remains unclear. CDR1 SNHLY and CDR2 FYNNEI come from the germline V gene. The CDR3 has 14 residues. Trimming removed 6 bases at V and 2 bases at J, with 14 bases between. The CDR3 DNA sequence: TGTGCCAGCAGCCTGGAGAAAATGGCCTACGAGCAGTACTTC. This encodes CASSLEKMAYEQYF.

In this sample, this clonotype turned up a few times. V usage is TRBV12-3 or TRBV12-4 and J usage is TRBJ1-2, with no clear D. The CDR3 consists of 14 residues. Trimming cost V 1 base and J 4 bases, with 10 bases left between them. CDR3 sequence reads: CASSLGRVGYGYTF. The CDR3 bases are TGTGCCAGCAGTTTAGGTCGTGTCGGCTATGGCTACACCTTC.

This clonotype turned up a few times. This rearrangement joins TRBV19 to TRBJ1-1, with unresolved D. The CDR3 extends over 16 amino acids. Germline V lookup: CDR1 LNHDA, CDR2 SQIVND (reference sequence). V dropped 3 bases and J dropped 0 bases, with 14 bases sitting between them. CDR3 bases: TGTGCCAGTAGTATGGTAACGTCGAGCGTGAACACTGAAGCTTTCTTT. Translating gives CASSMVTSSVNTEAFF.

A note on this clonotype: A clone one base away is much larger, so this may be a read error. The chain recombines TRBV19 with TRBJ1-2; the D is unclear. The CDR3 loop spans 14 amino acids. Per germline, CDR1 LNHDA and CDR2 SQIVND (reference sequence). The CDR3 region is CASMGQALHYGHTF. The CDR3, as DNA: TGTGCCAGTATGGGCCAGGCCTTACACTATGGCCACACCTTC. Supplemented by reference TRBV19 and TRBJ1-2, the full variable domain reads DGGITQSPKYLFRKEGQNVTLSCEQNLNHDAMYWYRQDPGQGLRLIYYSQIVNDFQKGDIAEGYSVSREKKESFPLTVTSAQKNPTAFYLCASMGQALHYGHTFGSGTRLTVV.

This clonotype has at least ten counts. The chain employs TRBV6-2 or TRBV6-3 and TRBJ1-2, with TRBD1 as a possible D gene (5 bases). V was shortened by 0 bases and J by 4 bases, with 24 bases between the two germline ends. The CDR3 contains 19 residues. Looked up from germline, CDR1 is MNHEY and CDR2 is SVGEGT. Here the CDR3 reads CASSYSFSYAGQSGYGYTF. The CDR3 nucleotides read TGTGCCAGCAGTTACTCGTTCTCGTACGCAGGGCAGAGTGGCTATGGCTACACCTTC.

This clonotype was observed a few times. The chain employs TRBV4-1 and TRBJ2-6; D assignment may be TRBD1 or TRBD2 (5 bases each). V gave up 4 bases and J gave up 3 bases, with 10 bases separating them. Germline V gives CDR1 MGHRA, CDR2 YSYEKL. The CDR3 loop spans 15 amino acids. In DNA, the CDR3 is TGCGCCAGCAGCCGCGTGGGGGTTGGGGCCAACGTCCTGACTTTC. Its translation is CASSRVGVGANVLTF.

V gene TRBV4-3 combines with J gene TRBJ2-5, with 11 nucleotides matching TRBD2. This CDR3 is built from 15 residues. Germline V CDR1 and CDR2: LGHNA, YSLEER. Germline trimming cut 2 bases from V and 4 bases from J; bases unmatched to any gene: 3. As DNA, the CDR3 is TGCGCCAGCAGCCAATCGGGACTAGCGGCAGAGACCCAGTACTTC. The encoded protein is CASSQSGLAAETQYF.

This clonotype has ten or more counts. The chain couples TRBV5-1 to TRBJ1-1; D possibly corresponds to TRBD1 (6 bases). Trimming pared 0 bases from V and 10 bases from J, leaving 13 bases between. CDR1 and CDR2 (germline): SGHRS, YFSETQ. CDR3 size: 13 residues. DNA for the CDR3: TGCGCCAGCAGCTTGGGGGGGCCCCAGCCAGCTTTCTTT. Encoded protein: CASSLGGPQPAFF.

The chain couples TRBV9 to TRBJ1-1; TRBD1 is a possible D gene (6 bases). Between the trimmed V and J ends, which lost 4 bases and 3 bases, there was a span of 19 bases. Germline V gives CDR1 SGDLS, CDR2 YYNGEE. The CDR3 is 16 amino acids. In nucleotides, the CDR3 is TGTGCCAGCAGCCCAGAGGGGGGCGCCCCGGACACTGAAGCTTTCTTT. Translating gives CASSPEGGAPDTEAFF.

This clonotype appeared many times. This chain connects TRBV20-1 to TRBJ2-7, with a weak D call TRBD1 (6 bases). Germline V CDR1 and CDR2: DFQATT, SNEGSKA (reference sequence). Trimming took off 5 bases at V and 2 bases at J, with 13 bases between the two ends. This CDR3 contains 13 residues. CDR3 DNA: TGCAGTGCTTGGCCGGGACACACCTACGAGCAGTACTTC. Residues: CSAWPGHTYEQYF.

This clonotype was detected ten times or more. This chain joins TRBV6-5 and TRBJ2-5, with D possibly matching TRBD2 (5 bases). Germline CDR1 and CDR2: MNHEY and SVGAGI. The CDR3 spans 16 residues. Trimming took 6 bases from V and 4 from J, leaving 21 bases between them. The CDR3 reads CASRLYPTVAGETQYF. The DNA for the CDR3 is TGTGCCAGCAGACTATACCCCACTGTCGCGGGAGAGACCCAGTACTTC.

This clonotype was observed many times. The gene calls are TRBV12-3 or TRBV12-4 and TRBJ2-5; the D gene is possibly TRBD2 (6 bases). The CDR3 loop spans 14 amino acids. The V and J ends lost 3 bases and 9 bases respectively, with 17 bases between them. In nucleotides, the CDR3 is TGTGCCAGCAGTTTGGAGGGACGGGACGAGGCCCAGTACTTC. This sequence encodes CASSLEGRDEAQYF.

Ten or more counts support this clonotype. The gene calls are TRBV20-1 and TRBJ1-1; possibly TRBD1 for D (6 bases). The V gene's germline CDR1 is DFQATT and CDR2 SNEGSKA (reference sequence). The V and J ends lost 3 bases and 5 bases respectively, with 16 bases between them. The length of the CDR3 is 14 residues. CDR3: CSARAGVGRTEAFF. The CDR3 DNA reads TGCAGTGCTAGGGCAGGGGTTGGGAGAACTGAAGCTTTCTTT.

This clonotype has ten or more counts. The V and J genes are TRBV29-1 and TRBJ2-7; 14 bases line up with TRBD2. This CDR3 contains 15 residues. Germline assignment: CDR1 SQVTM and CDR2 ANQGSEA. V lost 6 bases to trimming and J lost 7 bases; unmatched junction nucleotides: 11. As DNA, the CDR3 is TGCAGCGTCCGCGGACTAGCGGGGGGACCTGGGGAGCAGTACTTC. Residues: CSVRGLAGGPGEQYF.

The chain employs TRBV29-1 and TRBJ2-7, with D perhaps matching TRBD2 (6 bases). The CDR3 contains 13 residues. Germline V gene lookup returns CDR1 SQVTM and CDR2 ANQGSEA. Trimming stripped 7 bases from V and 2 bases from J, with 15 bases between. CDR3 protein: CSASGDPTYEQYF. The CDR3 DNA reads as TGCAGCGCTTCGGGAGACCCTACCTACGAGCAGTACTTC.

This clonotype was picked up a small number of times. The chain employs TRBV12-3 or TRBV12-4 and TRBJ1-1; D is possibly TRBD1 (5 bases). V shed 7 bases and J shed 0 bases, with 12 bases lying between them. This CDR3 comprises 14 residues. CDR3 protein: CASNQGGVNTEAFF. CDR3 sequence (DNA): TGTGCCAGCAACCAGGGCGGAGTGAACACTGAAGCTTTCTTT.

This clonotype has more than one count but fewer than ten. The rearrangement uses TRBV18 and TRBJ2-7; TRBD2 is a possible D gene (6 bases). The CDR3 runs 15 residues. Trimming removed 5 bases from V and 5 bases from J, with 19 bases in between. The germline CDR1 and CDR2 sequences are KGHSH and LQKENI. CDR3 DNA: TGTGCCAGCTCATCACTGGTCACCCGCGGGAACGAGCAGTACTTC. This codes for CASSSLVTRGNEQYF.

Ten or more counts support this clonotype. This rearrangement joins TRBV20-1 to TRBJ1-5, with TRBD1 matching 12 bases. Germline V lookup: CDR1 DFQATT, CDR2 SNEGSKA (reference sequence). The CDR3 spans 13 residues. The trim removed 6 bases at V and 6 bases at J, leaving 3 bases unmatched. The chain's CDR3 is CSASGQGAQPQHF. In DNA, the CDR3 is TGCAGTGCCTCGGGACAGGGGGCTCAGCCCCAGCATTTT.

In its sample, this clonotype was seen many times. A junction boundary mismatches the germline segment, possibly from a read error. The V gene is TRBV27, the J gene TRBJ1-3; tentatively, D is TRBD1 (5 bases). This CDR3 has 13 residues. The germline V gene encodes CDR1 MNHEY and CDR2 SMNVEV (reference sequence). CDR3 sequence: CASMSGVGNIIYF. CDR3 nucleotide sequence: TGTGCCAGCATGTCGGGGGTTGGAAACATCATATATTTT.

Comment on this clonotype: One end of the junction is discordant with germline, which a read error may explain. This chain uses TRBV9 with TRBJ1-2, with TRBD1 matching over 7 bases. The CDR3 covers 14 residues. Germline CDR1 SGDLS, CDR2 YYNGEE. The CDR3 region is CASSVGGQNYGYAF. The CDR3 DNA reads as TGTGCCAGCAGCGTAGGGGGACAGAATTATGGCTACGCCTTC.

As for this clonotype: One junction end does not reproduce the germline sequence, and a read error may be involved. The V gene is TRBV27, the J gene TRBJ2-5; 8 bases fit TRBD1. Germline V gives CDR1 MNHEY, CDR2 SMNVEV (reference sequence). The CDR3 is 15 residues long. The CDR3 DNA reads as TGTGCCAGCAGTGGCCCGACAGGGGCCCGGGAGACCAAGTACTTC. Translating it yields CASSGPTGARETKYF.

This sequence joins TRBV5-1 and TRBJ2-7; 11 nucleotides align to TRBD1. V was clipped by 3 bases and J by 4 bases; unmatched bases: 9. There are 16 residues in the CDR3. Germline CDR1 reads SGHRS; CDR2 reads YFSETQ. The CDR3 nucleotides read TGCGCCAGCAGCTATTCCTCGGACAGGGGGCGGTACGAGCAGTACTTC. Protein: CASSYSSDRGRYEQYF.

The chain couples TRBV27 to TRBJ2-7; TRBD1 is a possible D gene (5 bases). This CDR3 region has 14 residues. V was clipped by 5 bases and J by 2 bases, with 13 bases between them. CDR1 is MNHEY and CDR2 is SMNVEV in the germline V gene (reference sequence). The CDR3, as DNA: TGTGCCAGCAGTACCTACAGGAAAACCTACGAGCAGTACTTC. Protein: CASSTYRKTYEQYF.

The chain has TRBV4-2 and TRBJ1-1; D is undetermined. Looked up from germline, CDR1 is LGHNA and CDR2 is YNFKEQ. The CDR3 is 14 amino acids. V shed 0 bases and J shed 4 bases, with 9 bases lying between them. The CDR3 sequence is CASSQEGMITEAFF. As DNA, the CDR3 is TGTGCCAGCAGCCAAGAAGGAATGATCACTGAAGCTTTCTTT.

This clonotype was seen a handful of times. The CDR3 DNA reads TGTGCCAGCTGTTACCTGGGGGGGGCTGGTGAAGCTTTCTTT. Its translation: CASCYLGGAGEAFF. This chain joins TRBV12-3 or TRBV12-4 and TRBJ1-1, with D possibly TRBD1 on 6 matching bases. CDR3 length equals 14 residues. The V end lost 8 bases, the J end lost 7 bases, and 20 bases lay between the germline ends.